Listed below are T cell receptor beta chains from one sample, sequenced in a study of cytomegalovirus exposure and HLA in healthy donors. TCRdb's copy holds only in-frame clones and misses some; the assay was immunoSEQ multiplex PCR. The data show about 120,000 clones, 81% seen once. Sequencing was performed on PBMCs. The receptor set was obtained from a woman aged 40 to 50 in good health and CMV-seronegative. Both conserved end residues are part of each CDR3. Fields, in order: V gene, D gene, CDR3 protein. A D gene is named only where the DNA matches it firmly.

v_gene: TRBV5-1
d_gene: .
CDR3aa: CASSSGQPQTQYF

v_gene: TRBV19
d_gene: TRBD1
CDR3aa: CASSKHWDRNTGELFF

v_gene: TRBV28
d_gene: .
CDR3aa: CASSLLSGNEKLFF

v_gene: TRBV6-6
d_gene: TRBD2
CDR3aa: CASSLAGGHNEQFF

v_gene: TRBV4-1
d_gene: TRBD1
CDR3aa: CASSQDDRGLWGLSNYGYTF

v_gene: TRBV10-3
d_gene: .
CDR3aa: CAISLGGAGNTIYF

v_gene: TRBV19
d_gene: .
CDR3aa: CASSIRWQGETQYF

v_gene: TRBV6-4
d_gene: .
CDR3aa: CASSDSVGRDYGYTF

v_gene: TRBV11-3
d_gene: .
CDR3aa: CASRSVTGELFF

v_gene: TRBV27
d_gene: TRBD1
CDR3aa: CASSSQNPAGGLSTDTQYF

v_gene: TRBV7-6
d_gene: TRBD1
CDR3aa: CASSPRQGGGNEQFF

v_gene: TRBV27
d_gene: .
CDR3aa: CASSLRLASYNEQFF